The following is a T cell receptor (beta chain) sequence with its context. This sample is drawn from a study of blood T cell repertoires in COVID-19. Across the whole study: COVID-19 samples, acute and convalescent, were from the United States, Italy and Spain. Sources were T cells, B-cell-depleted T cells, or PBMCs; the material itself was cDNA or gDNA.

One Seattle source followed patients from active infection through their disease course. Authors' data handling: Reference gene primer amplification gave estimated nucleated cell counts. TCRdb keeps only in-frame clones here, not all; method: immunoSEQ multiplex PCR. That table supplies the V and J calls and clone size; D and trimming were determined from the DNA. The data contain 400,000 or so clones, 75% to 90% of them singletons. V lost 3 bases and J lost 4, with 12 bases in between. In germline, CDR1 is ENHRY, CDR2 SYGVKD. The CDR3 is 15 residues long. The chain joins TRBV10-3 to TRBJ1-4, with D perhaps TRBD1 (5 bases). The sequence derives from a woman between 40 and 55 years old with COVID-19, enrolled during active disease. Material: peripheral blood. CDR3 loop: CAISERDSDNEKLFF. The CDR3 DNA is TGTGCCATCAGTGAAAGAGACAGCGATAATGAAAAACTGTTTTTT.